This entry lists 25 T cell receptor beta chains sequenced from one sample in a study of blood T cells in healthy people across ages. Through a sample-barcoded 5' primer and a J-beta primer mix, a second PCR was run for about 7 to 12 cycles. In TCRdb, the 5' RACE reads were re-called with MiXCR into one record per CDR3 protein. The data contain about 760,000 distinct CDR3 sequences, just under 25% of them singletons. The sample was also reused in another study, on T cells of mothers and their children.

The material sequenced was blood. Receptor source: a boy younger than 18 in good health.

DNA of the CDR3: TGTGCCAGCATCAAGACAGACTCCTACGAGCAGTACTTC. The encoded protein is CASIKTDSYEQYF. The gene calls are TRBV7-9 and TRBJ2-7; a possible D gene is TRBD1 (5 bases). Germline V CDR1 and CDR2: SEHNR, FQNEAQ (reference sequence). This CDR3 is built from 13 residues. Trimming removed 7 bases from V and 0 bases from J, with 10 bases in between.

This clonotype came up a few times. CDR3 bases: TGTGCCAGCAGTGAATGGAGAGGAATGGATACGCAGTATTTT. Translating gives CASSEWRGMDTQYF. The V gene is TRBV6-1, the J gene TRBJ2-3; D is ambiguous. This CDR3 region has 14 residues. V lost 2 bases, J lost 6 bases, and 12 bases lay in between. Germline V gives CDR1 MNHNS, CDR2 SASEGT.

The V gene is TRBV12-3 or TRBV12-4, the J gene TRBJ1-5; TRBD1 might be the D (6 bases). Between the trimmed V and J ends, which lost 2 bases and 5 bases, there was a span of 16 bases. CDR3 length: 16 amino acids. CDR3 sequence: CASSLSGESGDQPQHF. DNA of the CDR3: TGTGCCAGCAGTTTATCCGGTGAGTCAGGGGATCAGCCCCAGCATTTT.

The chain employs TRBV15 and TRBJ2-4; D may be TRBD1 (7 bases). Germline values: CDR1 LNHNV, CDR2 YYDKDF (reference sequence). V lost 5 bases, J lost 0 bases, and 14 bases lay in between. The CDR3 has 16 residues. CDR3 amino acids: CATSGGGGLAKNIQYF. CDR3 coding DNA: TGTGCCACCAGCGGAGGGGGCGGACTAGCCAAAAACATTCAGTACTTC.

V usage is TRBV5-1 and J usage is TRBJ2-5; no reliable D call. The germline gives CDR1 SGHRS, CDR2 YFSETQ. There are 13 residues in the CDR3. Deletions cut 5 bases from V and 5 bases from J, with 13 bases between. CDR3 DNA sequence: TGCGCCAGCAGACACCTGCTGCCGGAGACCCAGTACTTC. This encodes CASRHLLPETQYF.

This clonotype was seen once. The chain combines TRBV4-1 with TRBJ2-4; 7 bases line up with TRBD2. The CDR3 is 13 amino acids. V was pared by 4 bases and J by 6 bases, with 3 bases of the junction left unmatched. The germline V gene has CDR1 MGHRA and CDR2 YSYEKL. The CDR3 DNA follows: TGCGCCAGCAGCCTCGGCGGGGGAAACATTCAGTACTTC. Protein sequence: CASSLGGGNIQYF.

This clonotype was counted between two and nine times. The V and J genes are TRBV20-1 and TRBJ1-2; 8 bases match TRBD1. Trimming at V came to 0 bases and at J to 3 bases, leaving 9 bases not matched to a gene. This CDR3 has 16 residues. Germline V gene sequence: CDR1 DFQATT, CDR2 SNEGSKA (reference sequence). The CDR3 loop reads CSARDEAGGAYYGYTF. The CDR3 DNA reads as TGCAGTGCTAGAGATGAGGCAGGGGGCGCCTACTATGGCTACACCTTC.

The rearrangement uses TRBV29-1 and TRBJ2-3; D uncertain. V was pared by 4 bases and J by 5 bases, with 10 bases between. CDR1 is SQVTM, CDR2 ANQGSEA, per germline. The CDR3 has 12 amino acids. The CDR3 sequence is CSVAPGVDTQYF. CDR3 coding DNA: TGCAGCGTTGCTCCCGGTGTAGATACGCAGTATTTT.

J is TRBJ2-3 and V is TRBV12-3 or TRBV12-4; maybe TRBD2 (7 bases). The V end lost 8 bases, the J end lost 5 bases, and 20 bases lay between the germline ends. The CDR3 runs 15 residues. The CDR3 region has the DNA TGTGCCAGCTCCCTTTGGGGGGGCCGTAGAGATACGCAGTATTTT. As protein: CASSLWGGRRDTQYF.

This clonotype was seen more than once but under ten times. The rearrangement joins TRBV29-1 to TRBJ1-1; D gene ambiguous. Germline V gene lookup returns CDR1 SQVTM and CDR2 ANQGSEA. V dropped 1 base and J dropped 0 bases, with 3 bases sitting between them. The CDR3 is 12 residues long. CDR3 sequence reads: CSVEVVNTEAFF. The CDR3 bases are TGCAGCGTTGAAGTGGTGAACACTGAAGCTTTCTTT.

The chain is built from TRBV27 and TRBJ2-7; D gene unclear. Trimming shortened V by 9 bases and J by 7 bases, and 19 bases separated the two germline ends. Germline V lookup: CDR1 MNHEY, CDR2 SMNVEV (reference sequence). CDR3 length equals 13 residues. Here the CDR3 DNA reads TGTGCCAGTTTAGGTTGGAATTTGGGAGAGCAGTACTTC. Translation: CASLGWNLGEQYF.

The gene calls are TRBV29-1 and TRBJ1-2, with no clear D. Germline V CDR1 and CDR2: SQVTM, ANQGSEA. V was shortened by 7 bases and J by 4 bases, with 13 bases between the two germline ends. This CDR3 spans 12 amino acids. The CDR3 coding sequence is TGCAGCGGTATAGGAGCGGGCTATGGCTACACCTTC. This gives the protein CSGIGAGYGYTF.

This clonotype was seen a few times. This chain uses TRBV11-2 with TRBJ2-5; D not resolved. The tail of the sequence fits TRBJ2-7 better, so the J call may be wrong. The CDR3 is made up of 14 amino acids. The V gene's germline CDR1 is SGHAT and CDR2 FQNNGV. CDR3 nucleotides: TGTGCCAGCAGCTTAGCCACATTAACCTACGAGCAGTACTTC. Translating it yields CASSLATLTYEQYF.

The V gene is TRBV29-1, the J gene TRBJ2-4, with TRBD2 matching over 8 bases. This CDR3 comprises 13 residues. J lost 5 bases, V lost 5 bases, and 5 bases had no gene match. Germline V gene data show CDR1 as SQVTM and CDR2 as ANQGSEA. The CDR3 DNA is TGCAGCGTTCGATGGCGGGGGGAAAACATTCAGTACTTC. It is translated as CSVRWRGENIQYF. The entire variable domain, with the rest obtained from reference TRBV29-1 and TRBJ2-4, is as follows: SAVISQKPSRDICQRGTSLTIQCQVDSQVTMMFWYRQQPGQSLTLIATANQGSEATYESGFVIDKFPISRPNLTFSTLTVSNMSPEDSSIYLCSVRWRGENIQYFGAGTRLSVL.

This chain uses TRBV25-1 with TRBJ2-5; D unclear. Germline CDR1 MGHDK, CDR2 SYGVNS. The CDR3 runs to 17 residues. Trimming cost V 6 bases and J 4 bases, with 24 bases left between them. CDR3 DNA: TGTGCCAGCAGCGACGCCCTTAGAGGCATTCTAACAGAGACCCAGTACTTC. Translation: CASSDALRGILTETQYF.

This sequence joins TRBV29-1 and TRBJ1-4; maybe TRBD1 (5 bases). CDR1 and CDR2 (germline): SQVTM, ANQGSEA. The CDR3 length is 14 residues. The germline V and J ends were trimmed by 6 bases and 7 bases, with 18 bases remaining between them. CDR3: CSVAPGFLGEKLFF. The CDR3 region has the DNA TGCAGCGTCGCTCCAGGGTTTTTAGGTGAAAAACTGTTTTTT. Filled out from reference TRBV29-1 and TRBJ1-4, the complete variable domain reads SAVISQKPSRDICQRGTSLTIQCQVDSQVTMMFWYRQQPGQSLTLIATANQGSEATYESGFVIDKFPISRPNLTFSTLTVSNMSPEDSSIYLCSVAPGFLGEKLFFGSGTQLSVL.

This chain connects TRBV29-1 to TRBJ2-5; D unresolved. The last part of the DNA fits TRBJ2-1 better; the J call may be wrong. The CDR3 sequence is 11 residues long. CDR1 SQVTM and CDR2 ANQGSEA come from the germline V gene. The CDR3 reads CSVDSVNEQFF. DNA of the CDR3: TGCAGCGTTGATTCGGTGAATGAGCAGTTCTTC.

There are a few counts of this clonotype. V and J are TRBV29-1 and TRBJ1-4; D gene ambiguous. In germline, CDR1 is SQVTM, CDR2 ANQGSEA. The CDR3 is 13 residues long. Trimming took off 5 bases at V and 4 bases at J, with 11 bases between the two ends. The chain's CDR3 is CSVFGRDNEKLFF. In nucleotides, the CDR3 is TGCAGCGTTTTCGGACGGGATAATGAAAAACTGTTTTTT.

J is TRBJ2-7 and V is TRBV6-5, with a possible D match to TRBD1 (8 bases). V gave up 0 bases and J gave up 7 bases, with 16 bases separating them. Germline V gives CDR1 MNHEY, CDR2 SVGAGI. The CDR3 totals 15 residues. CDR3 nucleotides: TGTGCCAGCAGTTACTCACAGGGGGGGTATAGTGAGCAGTACTTC. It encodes CASSYSQGGYSEQYF.

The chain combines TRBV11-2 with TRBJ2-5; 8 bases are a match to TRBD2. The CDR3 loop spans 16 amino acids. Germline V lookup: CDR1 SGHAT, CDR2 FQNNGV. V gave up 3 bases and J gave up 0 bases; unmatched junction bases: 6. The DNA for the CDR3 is TGTGCCAGCAGCTTTTCTCCAGCGGGGGACCAAGAGACCCAGTACTTC. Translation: CASSFSPAGDQETQYF. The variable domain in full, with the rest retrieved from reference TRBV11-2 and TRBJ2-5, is EAGVAQSPRYKIIEKRQSVAFWCNPISGHATLYWYQQILGQGPKLLIQFQNNGVVDDSQLPKDRFSAERLKGVDSTLKIQPAKLEDSAVYLCASSFSPAGDQETQYFGPGTRLLVL.

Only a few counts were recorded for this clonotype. The CDR3 here is CASGTSDLNEQFF. The CDR3 nucleotides read TGTGCCAGCGGCACTAGTGATCTCAATGAGCAGTTCTTC. The chain employs TRBV2 and TRBJ2-1; D is perhaps TRBD2 (5 bases). V lost 8 bases, J lost 6 bases, and 14 bases lay in between. Germline CDR1 and CDR2: SNHLY and FYNNEI. The CDR3 loop spans 13 amino acids.

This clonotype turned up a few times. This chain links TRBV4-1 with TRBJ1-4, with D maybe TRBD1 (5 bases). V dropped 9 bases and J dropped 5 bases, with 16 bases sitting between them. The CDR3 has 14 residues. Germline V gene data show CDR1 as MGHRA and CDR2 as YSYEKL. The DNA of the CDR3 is TGCGCCAGTCGGCCGGACATGGGGAATGAAAAACTGTTTTTT. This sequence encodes CASRPDMGNEKLFF.

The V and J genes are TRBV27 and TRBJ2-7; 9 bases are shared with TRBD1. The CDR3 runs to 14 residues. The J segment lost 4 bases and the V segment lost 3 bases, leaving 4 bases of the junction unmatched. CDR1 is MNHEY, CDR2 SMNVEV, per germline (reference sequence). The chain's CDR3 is CASSFRGTGYEQYF. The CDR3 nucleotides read TGTGCCAGCAGTTTTAGGGGGACAGGGTACGAGCAGTACTTC.

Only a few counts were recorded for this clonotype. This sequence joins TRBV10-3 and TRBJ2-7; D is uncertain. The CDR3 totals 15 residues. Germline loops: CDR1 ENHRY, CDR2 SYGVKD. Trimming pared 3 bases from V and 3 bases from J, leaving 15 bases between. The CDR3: CAISDSGRVSYEQYF. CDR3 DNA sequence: TGTGCCATCAGTGACTCAGGTCGAGTAAGCTACGAGCAGTACTTC.

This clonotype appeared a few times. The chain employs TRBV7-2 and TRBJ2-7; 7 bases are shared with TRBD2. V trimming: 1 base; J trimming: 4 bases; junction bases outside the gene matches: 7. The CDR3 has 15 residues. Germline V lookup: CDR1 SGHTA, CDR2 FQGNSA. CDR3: CASSLEAGKGYEQYF. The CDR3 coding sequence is TGTGCCAGCAGCTTAGAAGCGGGAAAAGGTTACGAGCAGTACTTC.